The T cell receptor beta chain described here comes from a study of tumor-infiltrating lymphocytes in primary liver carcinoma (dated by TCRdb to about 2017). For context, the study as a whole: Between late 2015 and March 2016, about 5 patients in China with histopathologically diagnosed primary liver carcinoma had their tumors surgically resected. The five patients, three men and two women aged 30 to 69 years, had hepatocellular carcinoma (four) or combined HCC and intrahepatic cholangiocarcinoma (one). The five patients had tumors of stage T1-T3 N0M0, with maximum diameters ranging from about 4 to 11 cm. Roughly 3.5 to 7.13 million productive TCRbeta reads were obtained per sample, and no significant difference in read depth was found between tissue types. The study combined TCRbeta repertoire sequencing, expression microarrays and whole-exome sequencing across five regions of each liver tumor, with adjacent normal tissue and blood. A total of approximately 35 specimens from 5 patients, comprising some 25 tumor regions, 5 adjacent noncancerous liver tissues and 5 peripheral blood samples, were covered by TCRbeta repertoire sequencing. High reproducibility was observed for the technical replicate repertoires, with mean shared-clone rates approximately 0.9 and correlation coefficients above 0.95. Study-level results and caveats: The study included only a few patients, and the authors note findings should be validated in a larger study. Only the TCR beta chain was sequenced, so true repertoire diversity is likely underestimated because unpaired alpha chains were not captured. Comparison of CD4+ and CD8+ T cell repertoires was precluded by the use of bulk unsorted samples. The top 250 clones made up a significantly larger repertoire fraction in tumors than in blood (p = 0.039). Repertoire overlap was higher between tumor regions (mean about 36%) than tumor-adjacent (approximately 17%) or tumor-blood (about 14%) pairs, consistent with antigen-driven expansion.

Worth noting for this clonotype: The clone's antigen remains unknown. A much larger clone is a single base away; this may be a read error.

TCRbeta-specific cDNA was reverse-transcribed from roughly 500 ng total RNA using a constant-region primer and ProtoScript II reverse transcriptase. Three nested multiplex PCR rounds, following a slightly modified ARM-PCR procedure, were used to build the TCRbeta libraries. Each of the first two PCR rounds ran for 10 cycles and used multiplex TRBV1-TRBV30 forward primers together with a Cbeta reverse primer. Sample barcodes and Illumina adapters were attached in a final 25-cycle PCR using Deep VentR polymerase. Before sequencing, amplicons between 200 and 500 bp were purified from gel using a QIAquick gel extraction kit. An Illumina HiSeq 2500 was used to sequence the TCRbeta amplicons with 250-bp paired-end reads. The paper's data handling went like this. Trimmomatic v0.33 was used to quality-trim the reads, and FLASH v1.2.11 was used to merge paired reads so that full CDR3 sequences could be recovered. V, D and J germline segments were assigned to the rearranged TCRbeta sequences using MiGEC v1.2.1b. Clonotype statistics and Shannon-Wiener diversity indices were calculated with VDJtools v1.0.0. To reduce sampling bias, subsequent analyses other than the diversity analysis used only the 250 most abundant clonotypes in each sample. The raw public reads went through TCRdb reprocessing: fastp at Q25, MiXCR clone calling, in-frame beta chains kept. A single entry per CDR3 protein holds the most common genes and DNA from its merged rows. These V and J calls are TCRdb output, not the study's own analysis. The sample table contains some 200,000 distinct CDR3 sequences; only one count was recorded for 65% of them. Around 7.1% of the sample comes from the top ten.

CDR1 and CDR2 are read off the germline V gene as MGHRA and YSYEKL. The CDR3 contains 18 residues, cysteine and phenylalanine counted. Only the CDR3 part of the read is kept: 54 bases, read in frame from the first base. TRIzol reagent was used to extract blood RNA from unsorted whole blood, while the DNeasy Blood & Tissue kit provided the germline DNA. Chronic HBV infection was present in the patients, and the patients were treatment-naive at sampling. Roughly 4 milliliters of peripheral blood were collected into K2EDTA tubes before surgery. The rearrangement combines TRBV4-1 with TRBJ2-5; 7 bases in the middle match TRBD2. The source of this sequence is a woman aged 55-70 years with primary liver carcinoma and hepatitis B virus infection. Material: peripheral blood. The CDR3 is CAISQALLGGLIQETQYF. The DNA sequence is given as TGCGCCATCAGCCAAGCTCTATTGGGGGGACTAATACAAGAGACCCAGTACTTC.